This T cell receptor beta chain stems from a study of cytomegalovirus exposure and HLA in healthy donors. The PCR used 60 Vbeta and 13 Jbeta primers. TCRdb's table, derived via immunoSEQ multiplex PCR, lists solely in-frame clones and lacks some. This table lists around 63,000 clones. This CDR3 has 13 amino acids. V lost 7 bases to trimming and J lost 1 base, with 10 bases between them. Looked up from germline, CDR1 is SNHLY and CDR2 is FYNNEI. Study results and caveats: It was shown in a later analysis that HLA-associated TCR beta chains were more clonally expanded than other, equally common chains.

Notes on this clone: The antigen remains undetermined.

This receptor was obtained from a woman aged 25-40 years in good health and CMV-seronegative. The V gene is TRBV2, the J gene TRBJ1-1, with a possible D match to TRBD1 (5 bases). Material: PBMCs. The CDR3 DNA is TGTGCCAGCACCCAAGGGGAGAACACTGAAGCTTTCTTT. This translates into CASTQGENTEAFF.